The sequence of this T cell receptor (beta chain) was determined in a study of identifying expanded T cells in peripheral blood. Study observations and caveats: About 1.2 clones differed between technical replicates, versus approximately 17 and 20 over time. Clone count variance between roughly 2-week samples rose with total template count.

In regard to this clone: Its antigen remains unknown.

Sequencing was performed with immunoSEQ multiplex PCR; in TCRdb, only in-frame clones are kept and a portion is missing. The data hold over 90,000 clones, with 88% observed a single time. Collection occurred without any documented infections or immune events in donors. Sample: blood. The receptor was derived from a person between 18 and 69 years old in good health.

The CDR3 region is CASSRLADFTDTQYF. The CDR3 coding sequence is TGTGCCAGTAGTCGGCTAGCGGACTTCACAGATACGCAGTATTTT. The rearrangement links TRBV19 to TRBJ2-3; 7 bases agree with TRBD2. This CDR3 contains 15 residues. J lost 2 bases, V lost 5 bases, and 7 bases had no gene match. In germline, CDR1 is LNHDA, CDR2 SQIVND (reference sequence). Based on the CDR3 plus reference TRBV19 and TRBJ2-3, the full variable domain is DGGITQSPKYLFRKEGQNVTLSCEQNLNHDAMYWYRQDPGQGLRLIYYSQIVNDFQKGDIAEGYSVSREKKESFPLTVTSAQKNPTAFYLCASSRLADFTDTQYFGPGTRLTVL.